The clone carrying this TCR beta chain showed up just once. Some clones are missing from TCRdb's copy, which holds only in-frame ones; the method was immunoSEQ multiplex PCR. The sample consists of more than 300,000 clones, 75% to 90% of them appearing once. This sample was taken from a study of cytomegalovirus exposure and HLA in healthy donors. After removal of 5 bases from V and 7 bases from J, the junction contained 20 bases not matched to a gene. This CDR3 region has 19 residues. Germline V gene data show CDR1 as SGHRS and CDR2 as YFSETQ. This sequence joins TRBV5-1 and TRBJ2-7; 14 bases align to TRBD2. The source is a woman aged 18-35 years in good health and CMV-seronegative. Sequenced input: PBMCs. CDR3 sequence reads: CASRDRARTSGGLHEEQYF. DNA for the CDR3: TGCGCCAGCAGAGACAGGGCCAGGACTAGCGGGGGGCTCCATGAGGAGCAGTACTTC.